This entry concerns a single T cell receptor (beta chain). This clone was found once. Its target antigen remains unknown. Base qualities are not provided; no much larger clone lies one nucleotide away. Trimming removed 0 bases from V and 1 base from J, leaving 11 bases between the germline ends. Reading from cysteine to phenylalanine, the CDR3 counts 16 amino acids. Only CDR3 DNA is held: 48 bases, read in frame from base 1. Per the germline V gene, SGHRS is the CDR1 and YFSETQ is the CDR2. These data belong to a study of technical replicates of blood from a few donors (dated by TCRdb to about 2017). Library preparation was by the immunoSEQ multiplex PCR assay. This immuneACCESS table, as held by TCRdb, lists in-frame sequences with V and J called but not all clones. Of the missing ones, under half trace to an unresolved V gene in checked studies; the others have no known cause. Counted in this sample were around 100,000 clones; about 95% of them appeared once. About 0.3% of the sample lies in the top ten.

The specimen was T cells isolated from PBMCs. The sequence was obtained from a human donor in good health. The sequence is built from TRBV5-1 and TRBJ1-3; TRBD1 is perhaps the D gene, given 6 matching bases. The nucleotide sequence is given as TGCGCCAGCAGCTTGGGACAGGCCTCATCTGGAAACACCATATATTTT. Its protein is CASSLGQASSGNTIYF.